This paragraph reports one TCR beta chain. The antigen is unknown. These data originate in a study of CD8+CD57+ T cells in acquired aplastic anemia. Study in general: Isolated CD4+ and CD8+ cells, once sorted, yielded DNA averaging roughly 3.4 ug. CD4+ cells from healthy donors averaged about 10 million reads.

General observations from the study: CD8+ Simpson's diversity in patients was not significantly different from that in controls. Overlap between patients and controls comprised 25 to 30 CD8+ CDR3 sequences.

Germline CDR1 and CDR2: SGHAT and FQNNGV. The CDR3 contains 15 residues. Trimming cost V 5 bases and J 4 bases; bases outside gene matches: 5. CDR3 and TCR beta VDJ profiling relied on genomic DNA as the template. In TCRdb, the reads were re-called with MiXCR into one record per CDR3 protein. The sample includes 400,000 to 500,000 distinct CDR3 sequences, around 68% of them seen just once. The chain has TRBV11-2 and TRBJ2-1; 10 nucleotides line up with TRBD2. The receptor's source is a human donor in good health, serving as a control. What was sequenced was sorted CD4+, CD8+, or CD8+CD57+ T cells (not recorded which) from PBMCs. The CDR3 sequence: CASSRSGGAYNEQFF. DNA for the CDR3: TGTGCCAGCAGCAGGAGCGGGGGGGCGTACAATGAGCAGTTCTTC.